Below, one T cell receptor (beta chain) is given with its context. Its specificity is not known. The authors reverse transcribed about 0.5 to 1 ug RNA with random hexamers. Amplification of TCR beta CDR3 was carried out by immunoSEQ multiplex PCR, which covered 54 Vbeta and 13 Jbeta segments. TCRdb used MiXCR to reprocess the immunoSEQ multiplex PCR reads, holding one entry per CDR3 protein. The profile covers just over 300,000 distinct CDR3 sequences, with 92% appearing a single time and more than 0.06% taken by the ten largest. The data are from a study of CD8 T cells in Susac syndrome. The study, taken as a whole, reports: An acknowledgment was made by the study that its TCR sequencing and HLA analysis involved relatively few individuals.

CD8+ and CD4+ T cells taken from blood had their TCR beta sequenced. TEMRA cells were enriched by FACS, and CD4+ and CD8+ T cells were negatively isolated. This CDR3 is 18 amino acids long. V lost 6 bases and J 4 bases, leaving 24 bases between the germline ends. Germline-derived CDR1 and CDR2 are LNHDA and SQIVND (reference sequence). Sequencing input: CD4+ T cells from PBMCs. This receptor was identified in a human donor with multiple sclerosis. V and J are TRBV19 and TRBJ1-4; a weak D match, TRBD1 (5 bases). This CDR3 is CASSTFLAMGDINEKLFF. The CDR3 DNA follows: TGTGCCAGTAGCACCTTCCTAGCGATGGGGGATATTAATGAAAAACTGTTTTTT.